One sample yielded the 3 T cell receptor beta chains listed below, sequenced in a study of brain T cells in children with intractable seizures. Only in-frame clones appear in the TCRdb table, and some are missing; sequencing was by immunoSEQ multiplex PCR. The top ten hold more than 1.5% of the sample, which has some 76,000 clones, 85% to 95% seen once. The sample here was peripheral blood, taken at surgery. The receptors were sampled from a boy under two years old with tuberous sclerosis and intractable seizures.

The rearrangement joins TRBV5-1 to TRBJ1-2; TRBD1 agrees at 9 bases. CDR1 is SGHRS, CDR2 YFSETQ, per germline. This CDR3 has 15 amino acids. Trimming at V came to 4 bases and at J to 4 bases, leaving 8 bases not matched to a gene. The CDR3 DNA reads as TGCGCCAGCAGCCCACCGGGACAGGGAAGCTATGGCTACACCTTC. Its protein is CASSPPGQGSYGYTF.

The chain recombines TRBV6-5 with TRBJ2-7; 10 nucleotides align to TRBD1. Looked up from germline, CDR1 is MNHEY and CDR2 is SVGAGI. The CDR3 has 14 residues. The ends lost 4 bases at V and 5 bases at J; junction bases unmatched: 5. The CDR3, as DNA: TGTGCCAGCAGTTCCCCCGGGACAGGGGACGAGCAGTACTTC. It yields the protein CASSSPGTGDEQYF.

The chain uses TRBV10-3 and TRBJ2-3, with D tentatively TRBD1 or TRBD2 (5 bases each). CDR1 is ENHRY and CDR2 is SYGVKD in the germline V gene. CDR3 size: 16 residues. The germline V and J ends were trimmed by 3 bases and 2 bases, with 15 bases remaining between them. The CDR3 DNA is TGTGCCATCAGTGAACCGGGACCAACGCACACAGATACGCAGTATTTT. This translates into CAISEPGPTHTDTQYF.